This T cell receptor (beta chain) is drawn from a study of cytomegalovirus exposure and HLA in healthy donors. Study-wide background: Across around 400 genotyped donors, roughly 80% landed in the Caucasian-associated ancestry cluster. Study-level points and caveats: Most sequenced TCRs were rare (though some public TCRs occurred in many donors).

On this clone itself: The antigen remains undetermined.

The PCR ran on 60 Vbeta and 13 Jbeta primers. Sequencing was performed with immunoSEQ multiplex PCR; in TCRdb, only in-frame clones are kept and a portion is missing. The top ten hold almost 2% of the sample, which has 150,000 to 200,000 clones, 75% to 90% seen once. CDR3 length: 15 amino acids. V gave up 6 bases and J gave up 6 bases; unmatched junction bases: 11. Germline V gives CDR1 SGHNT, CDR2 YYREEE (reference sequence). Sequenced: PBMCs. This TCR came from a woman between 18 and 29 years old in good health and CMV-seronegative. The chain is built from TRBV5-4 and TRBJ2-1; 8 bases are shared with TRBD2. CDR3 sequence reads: CASTGGAGGINEQFF. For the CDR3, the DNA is TGTGCCAGCACCGGAGGGGCGGGGGGAATCAATGAGCAGTTCTTC.